These 17 T cell receptor beta chains originate from one sample sequenced in a study of T-cell reconstitution after alpha-beta-depleted transplantation in children. Library preparation (for TCRbeta) was performed with unique molecular identifiers. TCRdb fed the PCR reads into MiXCR, producing one record per CDR3 protein. Of more than 150,000 distinct CDR3 sequences listed, less than 15% are singletons. The input for sequencing was PBMCs from the stem cell graft donor, taken from the stem cell graft. Source of these receptors: a human donor who donated a stem cell graft to a child with acute lymphoblastic leukemia.

This clonotype has just a few counts. This chain joins TRBV13 and TRBJ2-1, with 10 positions matching TRBD1. Germline CDR1 reads PRHDT; CDR2 reads FYEKMQ (reference sequence). V shed 5 bases and J 6 bases; nucleotides not matched to a gene: 22. The CDR3 loop spans 20 amino acids. The CDR3, as DNA: TGTGCCAGCAGCCTAAAACCGGGACAGGGGTCGAGCGGGAGCCTCAATGAGCAGTTCTTC. Amino acids: CASSLKPGQGSSGSLNEQFF.

The chain employs TRBV7-6 and TRBJ1-4; maybe TRBD1 (5 bases). The CDR3 runs to 15 residues. Germline V gene lookup returns CDR1 SGHVS and CDR2 FNYEAQ. V gave up 5 bases and J gave up 5 bases, with 15 bases separating them. The CDR3 here is CASSPTGALNEKLFF. In nucleotides, the CDR3 is TGTGCCAGCAGCCCCACCGGGGCTCTCAATGAAAAACTGTTTTTT.

The rearrangement uses TRBV7-6 and TRBJ2-7, with D perhaps matching TRBD1 (6 bases). The CDR3 consists of 17 residues. The germline gives CDR1 SGHVS, CDR2 FNYEAQ. V was trimmed by 1 base and J by 4 bases, leaving 20 bases between them. Here the CDR3 reads CASSLEGGGRVKYEQYF. DNA of the CDR3: TGTGCCAGCAGCTTAGAAGGGGGTGGCAGGGTCAAATACGAGCAGTACTTC.

This clonotype came up many times. The chain recombines TRBV12-3 or TRBV12-4 with TRBJ1-1; D unclear. CDR3 size: 13 residues. Trimming took 2 bases from V and 7 from J, leaving 11 bases between them. The DNA for the CDR3 is TGTGCCAGCAGTTTATATTCGGATGTTGAAGCTTTCTTT. Protein product: CASSLYSDVEAFF.

This clonotype has a count of ten or more. This chain uses TRBV4-2 with TRBJ2-7, with TRBD2 matching 15 bases. The CDR3 has 14 amino acids. The germline gives CDR1 LGHNA, CDR2 YNFKEQ. Germline trimming cut 6 bases from V and 4 bases from J; bases unmatched to any gene: 1. For the CDR3, the DNA is TGTGCCAGCAGTGGACTAGCGGGAGGGTACGAGCAGTACTTC. It specifies CASSGLAGGYEQYF.

This clonotype was seen many times. This chain joins TRBV25-1 and TRBJ1-6; 9 nucleotides align to TRBD1. V shed 0 bases, J shed 9 bases, and the junction held 12 bases outside the gene matches. This CDR3 is 18 amino acids long. The V gene's germline CDR1 is MGHDK and CDR2 SYGVNS. CDR3 DNA: TGTGCCAGCAGTGAATACAAGGGAAGGGGGACAGGGACTTCACCCCTCCACTTT. Translation gives CASSEYKGRGTGTSPLHF.

This clonotype was seen repeatedly, ten times or more. The chain recombines TRBV7-2 with TRBJ2-1, with 9 positions matching TRBD1. Germline V lookup: CDR1 SGHTA, CDR2 FQGNSA. Unmatched junction bases numbered 7, after V lost 5 bases and J lost 8 bases. CDR3 length: 14 amino acids. The CDR3 sequence is CASSLSTGGDEQFF. The DNA of the CDR3 is TGTGCCAGCAGCCTATCAACAGGGGGCGATGAGCAGTTCTTC.

This clonotype was seen repeatedly, ten times or more. The CDR3 loop reads CASSLEGFNEQFF. CDR3 bases: TGCGCCAGCAGCTTGGAAGGGTTCAATGAGCAGTTCTTC. The chain combines TRBV5-1 with TRBJ2-1; D call uncertain. Germline V gives CDR1 SGHRS, CDR2 YFSETQ. Trimming pared 0 bases from V and 6 bases from J, leaving 7 bases between. CDR3 length: 13 amino acids.

This clonotype has at least ten counts. The chain combines TRBV7-2 with TRBJ2-1; D call uncertain. The V end lost 5 bases, the J end lost 4 bases, and 9 bases lay between the germline ends. There are 13 residues in the CDR3. Looked up from germline, CDR1 is SGHTA and CDR2 is FQGNSA. As DNA, the CDR3 is TGTGCCAGCAGCGCCGGACCATACAATGAGCAGTTCTTC. Amino acid sequence: CASSAGPYNEQFF.

This clonotype showed up many times. The CDR3 loop is CASSEEPGGSYEQYF. The CDR3, as DNA: TGTGCCAGCAGTGAAGAGCCAGGGGGCAGTTACGAGCAGTACTTC. The chain is built from TRBV6-1 and TRBJ2-7; TRBD1 aligns across 8 bases. J gave up 4 bases and V 1 base, and 6 bases lay outside the gene matches. Germline V lookup: CDR1 MNHNS, CDR2 SASEGT. CDR3 length: 15 residues.

This clonotype was seen a handful of times. The chain employs TRBV28 and TRBJ2-1, with 8 bases identical to TRBD1. The CDR3 has 12 residues. Germline assignment: CDR1 MDHEN and CDR2 SYDVKM. V lost 3 bases and J lost 12; bases outside the gene matches: 4. Here the CDR3 reads CASSLVGTGQFF. CDR3 in DNA: TGTGCCAGCAGTTTGGTAGGGACAGGGCAGTTCTTC.

This clonotype turned up a few times. The gene calls are TRBV20-1 and TRBJ1-1, with unresolved D. V lost 3 bases to trimming and J lost 1 base, with 9 bases between them. Germline V gene lookup returns CDR1 DFQATT and CDR2 SNEGSKA (reference sequence). This CDR3 region has 13 residues. CDR3 protein: CSAREDPNTEAFF. The CDR3 DNA sequence: TGCAGTGCTAGGGAGGACCCGAACACTGAAGCTTTCTTT.

Ten or more counts support this clonotype. The V and J genes are TRBV5-1 and TRBJ2-1; TRBD2 matches 7 bases. The CDR3 is made up of 16 amino acids. The V and J ends lost 4 bases and 3 bases, in that order; junction bases with no gene match: 10. Germline V gene lookup returns CDR1 SGHRS and CDR2 YFSETQ. CDR3 region: CASSLNSGTNYNEQFF. The CDR3 DNA follows: TGCGCCAGCAGCCTCAACAGCGGGACCAACTACAATGAGCAGTTCTTC. The entire variable domain, with the rest obtained from reference TRBV5-1 and TRBJ2-1, is as follows: KAGVTQTPRYLIKTRGQQVTLSCSPISGHRSVSWYQQTPGQGLQFLFEYFSETQRNKGNFPGRFSGRQFSNSRSEMNVSTLELGDSALYLCASSLNSGTNYNEQFFGPGTRLTVL.

This clonotype was seen only a few times. This rearrangement joins TRBV12-3 or TRBV12-4 to TRBJ2-7, with D possibly being TRBD1 (6 bases). The CDR3 loop spans 14 amino acids. V lost 6 bases and J lost 9, with 21 bases in between. The CDR3 is CASSLTGGGPGQYF. The CDR3 DNA reads TGTGCCAGCAGCCTGACAGGAGGTGGCCCAGGGCAGTACTTC.

Many counts were recorded for this clonotype. This chain connects TRBV5-1 to TRBJ2-7; TRBD2 agrees at 10 bases. Germline V CDR1 and CDR2: SGHRS, YFSETQ. The CDR3 covers 17 residues. V dropped 1 base and J dropped 1; count of bases not matched to a gene: 8. The CDR3 nucleotides are TGCGCCAGCAGCTTGATCCCAGCGGGAGGGAGGTCCTACGAGCAGTACTTC. Amino acid sequence: CASSLIPAGGRSYEQYF.

This clonotype was observed at least ten times. The chain carries TRBV5-6 and TRBJ1-2, with unresolved D. V dropped 1 base and J dropped 4 bases, with 11 bases sitting between them. There are 14 residues in the CDR3. Germline values: CDR1 SGHDT, CDR2 YYEEEE. This chain's CDR3 is CASSLRRGSYGYTF. CDR3 nucleotide sequence: TGTGCCAGCAGCTTGCGCCGGGGATCCTATGGCTACACCTTC. The full variable domain, in which reference TRBV5-6 and TRBJ1-2 provide the parts outside the CDR3, is DAGVTQSPTHLIKTRGQQVTLRCSPKSGHDTVSWYQQALGQGPQFIFQYYEEEERQRGNFPDRFSGHQFPNYSSELNVNALLLGDSALYLCASSLRRGSYGYTFGSGTRLTVV.

This clonotype was counted ten times or more. The rearrangement joins TRBV5-1 to TRBJ2-7; TRBD1 matches at 8 bases. The CDR3 has 15 residues. The germline CDR1 and CDR2 sequences are SGHRS and YFSETQ. V lost 6 bases and J lost 2; bases outside the gene matches: 10. The CDR3 region has the DNA TGCGCCAGCACCCCGAGGTGGGGACAGGCCTACGAGCAGTACTTC. It yields the protein CASTPRWGQAYEQYF.